This TCR beta chain was obtained from a study of OX40 agonist ivuxolimab in advanced cancers. Background on the study: A male proportion of under 90% was recorded, with mean age roughly 62 years and range about 20 to 85.

TCRdb's table, derived via immunoSEQ multiplex PCR, lists solely in-frame clones and lacks some. The table has more than 100,000 clones, 80% to 90% seen once. General study points: In the 0.1 to 3.0 mg/kg range, CD4+ and CD8+ blood T cells had expanded clonally by week 6. On average, CD8+ T cells showed a greater number of expanded clones than CD4+.

Patients were ineligible given autoimmune disease history or systemic immunosuppression. In the case of this clone: Its antigen is undetermined.

The specimen comprised CD4+ or CD8+ T cells sorted from blood, sampled in a trial of the OX40 agonist ivuxolimab. The TCR originated in an adult with an advanced solid tumor such as melanoma, head and neck, liver or kidney cancer.

The CDR3 protein is CASTSRVVYEQYF. CDR3 nucleotide sequence: TGTGCCAGCACTTCCAGGGTGGTTTACGAGCAGTACTTC. This sequence joins TRBV21-1 and TRBJ2-7; the table assigns TRBD1, which was not confirmed against the DNA. TRBV21-1 represents a pseudogene. The CDR3 runs 13 residues.